These T cell receptor beta chains were read from a single sample in a study of response to subunit inactivated influenza vaccine. MiXCR, applied by TCRdb to the RT-PCR reads, yields one record per CDR3 protein. The top ten hold 13% of the sample, which has approximately 530,000 distinct CDR3 sequences, 6% to 9% seen once. Sequenced here: PBMCs from blood, sampled 23 months after vaccination. Receptor source: a man aged 45 to 75 who received an inactivated influenza vaccine. CDR3s include the opening cysteine and the closing phenylalanine or tryptophan. The D gene is left open where the match is weak. Size is stated for part of the rows, as once, few or many counts, or as a class when the clone is expanded.

TRBV12-3/TRBV12-4,NA,NA,TRBJ2-1,CASSLNGRSYNEQFF,TGTGCCAGCAGTTTGAATGGAAGGAGCTACAATGAGCAGTTCTTC
TRBV7-6,few,TRBD1,TRBJ2-1,CASSPTGTANEQFF,TGTGCCAGCAGCCCAACCGGGACAGCGAATGAGCAGTTCTTC
TRBV11-1,many,NA,TRBJ2-3,CASSLAGSFTDTQYF,TGTGCCAGCAGCTTAGCGGGAAGCTTCACAGATACGCAGTATTTT
TRBV9,many,TRBD1,TRBJ1-6,CASSVSPGQGNSPLHF,TGTGCCAGCAGCGTTTCTCCGGGACAGGGCAATTCACCCCTCCACTTT
TRBV10-3,many,NA,TRBJ2-5,CAISDGYQHPKETQYF,TGTGCCATCAGTGATGGTTACCAGCATCCTAAAGAGACCCAGTACTTC
TRBV30,NA,TRBD1,TRBJ2-7,CAWNIRDRGKREQYF,TGTGCCTGGAATATCCGGGACAGGGGCAAGAGAGAGCAGTACTTC
TRBV6-5,NA,TRBD2,TRBJ2-1,CASSSAGVGRNEQFF,TGTGCCAGCAGTTCGGCGGGAGTGGGGCGCAATGAGCAGTTCTTC
TRBV4-3,few,NA,TRBJ2-7,CASSQGGRGYEQYF,TGCGCCAGCAGCCAAGGAGGCCGGGGCTACGAGCAGTACTTC
TRBV29-1,NA,TRBD1,TRBJ2-5,CSVAQGVVETQYF,TGCAGCGTTGCACAGGGGGTCGTGGAGACCCAGTACTTC
TRBV30,few,NA,TRBJ2-2,CAWSFYRGELFF,TGTGCCTGGAGTTTCTACAGGGGGGAGCTGTTTTTT
TRBV6-6,many,NA,TRBJ2-1,CASSYMGHNEQFF,TGTGCCAGCAGTTACATGGGACACAATGAGCAGTTCTTC
TRBV6-5,many,NA,TRBJ1-1,CASSYSSENTEAFF,TGTGCCAGCAGTTACTCGAGTGAGAACACTGAAGCTTTCTTT
TRBV7-7,NA,TRBD2,TRBJ2-3,CASSLTSGGPKSPDTQYF,TGTGCTAGCAGCTTAACTAGCGGGGGGCCAAAGAGCCCAGATACGCAGTATTTT
TRBV4-3,few,NA,TRBJ2-5,CASSQELVFSETQYF,TGCGCCAGCAGCCAAGAGTTGGTGTTTTCCGAGACCCAGTACTTC
TRBV28,few,TRBD2,TRBJ2-7,CASSLSGGGPHEQYF,TGTGCCAGCAGTTTATCGGGGGGGGGGCCCCACGAGCAGTACTTC
TRBV27,few,NA,TRBJ1-2,CASSLSQGSDYGYTF,TGTGCCAGCAGTTTATCCCAGGGATCTGACTATGGCTACACCTTC
TRBV6-2/TRBV6-3,few,TRBD1,TRBJ1-1,CASSRDSYTEAFF,TGTGCCAGCAGCCGGGACAGCTACACTGAAGCTTTCTTT
TRBV2,few,NA,TRBJ2-2,CASRLEGAGELFF,TGTGCCAGCAGGCTAGAGGGTGCCGGGGAGCTGTTTTTT
TRBV7-3,NA,NA,TRBJ2-5,CASSLMGLNQETQYF,TGTGCCAGCAGCTTAATGGGCCTAAACCAAGAGACCCAGTACTTC
TRBV24-1,NA,NA,TRBJ2-3,CATRQGGNTDTQYF,TGTGCCACCAGACAGGGTGGGAACACAGATACGCAGTATTTT
TRBV15,many,NA,TRBJ2-5,CATSRGGRKETQYF,TGTGCCACCAGCAGAGGGGGGCGGAAAGAGACCCAGTACTTC
TRBV5-1,NA,NA,TRBJ2-7,CASSLAQATGSYEQYF,TGCGCCAGCAGCTTGGCACAGGCCACTGGCTCCTACGAGCAGTACTTC
TRBV21-1,NA,NA,TRBJ1-1,CASSKVPGGGTEAFF,TGTGCCAGCAGCAAAGTTCCAGGGGGGGGCACTGAAGCTTTCTTT
TRBV14,few,NA,TRBJ2-1,CASSPLADLDEQFF,TGTGCCAGCAGCCCCCTGGCCGATCTGGATGAGCAGTTCTTC
TRBV30,NA,TRBD2,TRBJ2-2,CAWSRGGPGELFF,TGTGCCTGGAGCCGGGGGGGTCCCGGGGAGCTGTTTTTT
TRBV24-1,NA,TRBD2,TRBJ2-1,CATGDRDYFNELFF,TGTGCCACCGGGGACCGGGACTACTTCAATGAGCTGTTCTTC
TRBV6-5,many,NA,TRBJ1-3,CASSYSDGNIGNTIYF,TGTGCCAGCAGTTACTCAGACGGAAACATAGGAAACACCATATATTTT
TRBV15,many,NA,TRBJ1-6,CATSRGLATANSPLHF,TGTGCCACCAGCAGAGGTCTAGCGACTGCTAATTCACCCCTCCACTTT
TRBV20-1,many,NA,TRBJ2-3,CSAPVGRDTQYF,TGCAGTGCCCCGGTGGGTAGGGATACGCAGTATTTT
TRBV10-3,few,TRBD2,TRBJ2-1,CATLAGGGNEQFF,TGTGCCACCCTAGCGGGGGGGGGCAATGAGCAGTTCTTC
TRBV10-3,many,NA,TRBJ2-3,CAISGVRGNADTQYF,TGTGCCATCAGTGGGGTCAGGGGCAATGCAGATACGCAGTATTTT
TRBV3-1,NA,NA,TRBJ1-5,CASSLGRAANQPQHF,TGTGCCAGCAGCCTAGGACGTGCAGCTAATCAGCCCCAGCATTTT
TRBV10-2,many,TRBD1,TRBJ1-1,CASSGQGGNTEAFF,TGCGCCAGCAGTGGACAGGGGGGGAACACTGAAGCTTTCTTT
TRBV4-1,few,NA,TRBJ2-4,CASSQTGFGKNIQYF,TGCGCCAGCAGCCAAACAGGGTTTGGCAAAAACATTCAGTACTTC
TRBV4-1,once,NA,TRBJ2-1,CASSQGFNRGNEQFF,TGCGCCAGCAGCCAAGGTTTCAATCGGGGCAATGAGCAGTTCTTC
TRBV7-2,few,TRBD2,TRBJ2-3,CASSLGGLAGEAQYF,TGTGCCAGCAGCTTAGGTGGACTAGCGGGAGAGGCGCAGTATTTT
TRBV20-1,few,TRBD2,TRBJ2-3,CSARRNSGRVADTQYF,TGCAGTGCTCGCAGAAATAGCGGGAGGGTGGCAGATACGCAGTATTTT
TRBV4-3,many,NA,TRBJ2-1,CASSRDSQSSYNEQFF,TGCGCCAGCAGCCGTGACAGCCAGAGCTCCTACAATGAGCAGTTCTTC
TRBV4-2,NA,NA,TRBJ1-1,CASSHPGSRVFMNTEAFF,TGTGCCAGCAGCCACCCAGGGAGCCGTGTTTTTATGAACACTGAAGCTTTCTTT
TRBV15,many,NA,TRBJ2-3,CATSRDEQTSSTDTQYF,TGTGCCACCAGCAGAGATGAACAGACCTCTAGCACAGATACGCAGTATTTT
TRBV5-1,few,NA,TRBJ1-2,CASGARGSDGYTF,TGCGCCAGCGGGGCGAGGGGTTCAGATGGCTACACCTTC
TRBV4-2,many,TRBD2,TRBJ2-1,CASSQAGGVYNEQFF,TGTGCCAGCAGCCAGGCCGGGGGGGTTTACAATGAGCAGTTCTTC
TRBV5-5,many,TRBD2,TRBJ2-3,CASSFSGISTDTQYF,TGTGCCAGCAGCTTTAGCGGGATCAGCACAGATACGCAGTATTTT
TRBV5-1,NA,TRBD1,TRBJ1-3,CASSLVGQGPGNTIYF,TGCGCCAGCAGCTTGGTGGGACAGGGCCCTGGAAACACCATATATTTT
TRBV9,few,TRBD2,TRBJ2-1,CASSVGLAGGYNEQFF,TGTGCCAGCAGCGTAGGGTTGGCGGGAGGGTACAATGAGCAGTTCTTC
TRBV28,few,TRBD2,TRBJ2-1,CASSLSASGYNEQFF,TGTGCCAGCAGTTTATCTGCTAGCGGGTACAATGAGCAGTTCTTC
TRBV3-1,few,NA,TRBJ2-7,CASSRKRAERQQTYEQYF,TGTGCCAGCAGCCGGAAACGTGCGGAGCGGCAGCAGACCTACGAGCAGTACTTC